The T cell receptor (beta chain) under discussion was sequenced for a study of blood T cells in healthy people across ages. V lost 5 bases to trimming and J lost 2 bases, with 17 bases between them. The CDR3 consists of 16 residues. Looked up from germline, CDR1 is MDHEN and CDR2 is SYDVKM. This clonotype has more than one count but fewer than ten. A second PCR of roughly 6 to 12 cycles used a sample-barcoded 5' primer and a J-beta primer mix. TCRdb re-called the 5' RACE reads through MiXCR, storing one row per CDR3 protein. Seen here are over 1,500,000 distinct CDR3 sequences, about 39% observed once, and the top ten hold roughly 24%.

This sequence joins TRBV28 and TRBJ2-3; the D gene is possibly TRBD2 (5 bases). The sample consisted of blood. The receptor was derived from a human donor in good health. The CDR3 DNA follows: TGTGCCAGCAGTCCCTCCCGGGGTATGGACACAGATACGCAGTATTTT. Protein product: CASSPSRGMDTDTQYF. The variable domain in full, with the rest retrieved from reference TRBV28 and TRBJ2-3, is DVKVTQSSRYLVKRTGEKVFLECVQDMDHENMFWYRQDPGLGLRLIYFSYDVKMKEKGDIPEGYSVSREKKERFSLILESASTNQTSMYLCASSPSRGMDTDTQYFGPGTRLTVL.